A single T cell receptor beta chain is shown here with its context. Its antigen is not known. This record comes from a study of cytomegalovirus exposure and HLA in healthy donors. Across the whole study: A prior study identified 110 million or so unique TCR beta sequences from 200 million or so T cells. Overall study results and limits: Reportedly, fewer N-insertions than the approximately 650-donor mean appeared in an Asian-associated ancestry cluster in a later analysis.

Primers for the PCR totalled 60 Vbeta and 13 Jbeta. Here immunoSEQ multiplex PCR was the method, and the copy in TCRdb shows in-frame clones only, minus some. Here the sample spans about 190,000 clones, 82% being singletons. The TCR was taken from a woman between 18 and 30 years old in good health and CMV-seronegative. The sample comprised PBMCs.

CDR3 sequence: CASSPGFREQYF. CDR3 bases: TGTGCCAGCAGTCCAGGATTCCGCGAGCAGTACTTC. This chain connects TRBV6-1 to TRBJ2-7; D call uncertain. V lost 5 bases to trimming and J lost 6 bases, with 11 bases between them. Germline V gene lookup returns CDR1 MNHNS and CDR2 SASEGT. CDR3 length: 12 amino acids.